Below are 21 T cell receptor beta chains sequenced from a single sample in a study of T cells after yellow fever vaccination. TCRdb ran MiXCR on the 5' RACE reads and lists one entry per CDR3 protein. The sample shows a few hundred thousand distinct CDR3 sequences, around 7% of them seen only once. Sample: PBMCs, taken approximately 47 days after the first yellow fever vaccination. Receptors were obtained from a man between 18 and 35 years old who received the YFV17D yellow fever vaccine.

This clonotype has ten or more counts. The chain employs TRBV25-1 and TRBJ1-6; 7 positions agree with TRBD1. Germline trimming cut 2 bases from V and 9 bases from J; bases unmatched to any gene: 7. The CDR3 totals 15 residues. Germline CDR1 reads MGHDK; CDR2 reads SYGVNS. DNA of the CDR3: TGTGCCAGCAGTGAAGCGGGACAGCCAAGTTCACCCCTCCACTTT. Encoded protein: CASSEAGQPSSPLHF.

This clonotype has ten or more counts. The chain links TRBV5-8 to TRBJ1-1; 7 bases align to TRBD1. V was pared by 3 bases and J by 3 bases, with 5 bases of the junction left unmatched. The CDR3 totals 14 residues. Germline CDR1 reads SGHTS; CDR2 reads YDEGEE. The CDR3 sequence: CASSSGGGDTEAFF. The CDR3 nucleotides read TGTGCCAGCAGCTCAGGGGGTGGGGACACTGAAGCTTTCTTT.

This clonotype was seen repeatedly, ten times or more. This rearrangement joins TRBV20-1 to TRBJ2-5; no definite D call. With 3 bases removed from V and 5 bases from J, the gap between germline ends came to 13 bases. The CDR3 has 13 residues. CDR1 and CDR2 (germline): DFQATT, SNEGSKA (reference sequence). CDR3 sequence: CSASGPNGETQYF. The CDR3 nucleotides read TGCAGTGCTAGCGGACCGAACGGGGAGACCCAGTACTTC.

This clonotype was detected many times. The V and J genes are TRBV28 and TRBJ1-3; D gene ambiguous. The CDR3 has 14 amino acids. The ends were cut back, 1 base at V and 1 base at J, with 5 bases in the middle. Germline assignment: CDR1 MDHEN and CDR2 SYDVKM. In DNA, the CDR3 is TGTGCCAGCAGTTTATCCCCTTCTGGAAACACCATATATTTT. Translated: CASSLSPSGNTIYF.

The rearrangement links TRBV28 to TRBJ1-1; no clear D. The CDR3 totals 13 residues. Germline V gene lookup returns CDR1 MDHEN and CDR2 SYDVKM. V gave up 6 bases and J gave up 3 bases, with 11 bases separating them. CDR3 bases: TGTGCCAGCAGCTCCCACGGGGACACTGAAGCTTTCTTT. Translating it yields CASSSHGDTEAFF.

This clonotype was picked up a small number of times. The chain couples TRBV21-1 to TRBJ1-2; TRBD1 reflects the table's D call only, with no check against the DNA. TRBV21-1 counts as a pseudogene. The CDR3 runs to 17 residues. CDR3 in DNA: TGTGCCAGCAGCAATGGTGGTCTCCCTGGAGAAGGGAATGGCTACACCTTC. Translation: CASSNGGLPGEGNGYTF.

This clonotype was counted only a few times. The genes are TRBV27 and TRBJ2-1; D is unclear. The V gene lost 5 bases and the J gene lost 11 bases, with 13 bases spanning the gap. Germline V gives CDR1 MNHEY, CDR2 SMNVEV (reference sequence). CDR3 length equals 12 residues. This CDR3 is CASSRTDRKQFF. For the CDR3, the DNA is TGTGCCAGCAGTCGGACGGACCGTAAGCAGTTCTTC.

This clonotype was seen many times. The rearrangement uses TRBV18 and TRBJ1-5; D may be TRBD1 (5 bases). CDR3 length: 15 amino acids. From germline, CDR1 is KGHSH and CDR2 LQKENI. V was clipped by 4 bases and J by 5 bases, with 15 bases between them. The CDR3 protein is CASSLSGLSYQPQHF. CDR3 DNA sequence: TGTGCCAGCTCACTATCGGGACTCAGCTATCAGCCCCAGCATTTT.

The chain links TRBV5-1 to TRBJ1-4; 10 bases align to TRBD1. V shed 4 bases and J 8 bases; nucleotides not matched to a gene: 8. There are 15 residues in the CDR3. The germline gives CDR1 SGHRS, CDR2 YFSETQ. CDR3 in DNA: TGCGCCAGCAGCCCCACGACAGGGGGCAGCGAAAAACTGTTTTTT. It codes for CASSPTTGGSEKLFF.

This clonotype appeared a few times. The chain's CDR3 is CASTSAGTQHF. Here the CDR3 DNA reads TGTGCCAGCACATCAGCTGGGACCCAGCATTTT. The chain uses TRBV28 and TRBJ1-5; no reliable D call. Germline V gene lookup returns CDR1 MDHEN and CDR2 SYDVKM. CDR3 length equals 11 residues. V was shortened by 7 bases and J by 11 bases, with 12 bases between the two germline ends.

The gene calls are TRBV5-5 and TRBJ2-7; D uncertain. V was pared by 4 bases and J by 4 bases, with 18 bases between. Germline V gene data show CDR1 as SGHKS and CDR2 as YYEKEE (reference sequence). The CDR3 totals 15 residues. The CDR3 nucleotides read TGTGCCAGCAGCATACAGCCCCCCCGCTTATACGAGCAGTACTTC. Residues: CASSIQPPRLYEQYF. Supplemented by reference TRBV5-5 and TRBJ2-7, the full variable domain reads DAGVTQSPTHLIKTRGQQVTLRCSPISGHKSVSWYQQVLGQGPQFIFQYYEKEERGRGNFPDRFSARQFPNYSSELNVNALLLGDSALYLCASSIQPPRLYEQYFGPGTRLTVT.

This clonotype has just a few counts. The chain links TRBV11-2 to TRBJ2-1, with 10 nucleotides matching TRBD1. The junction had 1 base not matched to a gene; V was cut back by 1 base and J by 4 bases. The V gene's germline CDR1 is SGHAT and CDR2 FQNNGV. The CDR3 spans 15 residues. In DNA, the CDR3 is TGTGCCAGCAGCTTAGTGGGACAGGGGTACAATGAGCAGTTCTTC. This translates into CASSLVGQGYNEQFF.

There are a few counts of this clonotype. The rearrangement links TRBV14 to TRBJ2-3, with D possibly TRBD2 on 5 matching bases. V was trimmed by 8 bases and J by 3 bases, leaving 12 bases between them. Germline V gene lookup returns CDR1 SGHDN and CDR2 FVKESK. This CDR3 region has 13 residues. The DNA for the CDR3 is TGTGCCAGCGGAGGTGGCAGGACAGATACGCAGTATTTT. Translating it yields CASGGGRTDTQYF.

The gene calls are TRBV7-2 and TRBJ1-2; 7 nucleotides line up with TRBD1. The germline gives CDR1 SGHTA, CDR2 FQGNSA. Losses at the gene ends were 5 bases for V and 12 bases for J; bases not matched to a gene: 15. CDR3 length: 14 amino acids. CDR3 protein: CASSKRVRGAPHTF. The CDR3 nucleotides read TGTGCCAGCAGCAAGAGGGTCAGGGGGGCTCCTCACACCTTC.

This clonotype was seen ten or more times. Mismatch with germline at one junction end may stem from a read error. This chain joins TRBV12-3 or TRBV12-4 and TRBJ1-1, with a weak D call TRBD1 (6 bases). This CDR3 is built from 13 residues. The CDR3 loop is CASSLGGNTEAFF. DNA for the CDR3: TGTGCCAGCAGCTTAGGGGGTAACACTGAAGCTTTCTTT.

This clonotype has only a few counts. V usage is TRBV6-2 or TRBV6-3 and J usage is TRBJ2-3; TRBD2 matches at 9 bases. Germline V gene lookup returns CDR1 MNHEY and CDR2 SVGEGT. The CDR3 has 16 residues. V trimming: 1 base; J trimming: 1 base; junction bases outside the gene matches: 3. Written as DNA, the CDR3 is TGTGCCAGCAGTTACTTCAGACTAGCGGGCACAGATACGCAGTATTTT. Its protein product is CASSYFRLAGTDTQYF.

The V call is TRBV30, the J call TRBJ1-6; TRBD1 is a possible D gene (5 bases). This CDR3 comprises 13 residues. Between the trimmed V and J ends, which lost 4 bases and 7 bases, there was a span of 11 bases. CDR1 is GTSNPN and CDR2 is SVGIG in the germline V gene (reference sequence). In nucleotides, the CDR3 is TGTGCCTGGACAGGACGGGACAATTCACCCCTCCACTTT. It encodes CAWTGRDNSPLHF.

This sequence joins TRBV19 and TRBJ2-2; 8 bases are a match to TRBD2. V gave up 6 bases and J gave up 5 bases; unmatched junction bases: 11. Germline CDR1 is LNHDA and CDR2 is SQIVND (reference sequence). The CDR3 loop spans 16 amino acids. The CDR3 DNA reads TGTGCCAGTAGCCGTATCCCGGGACTAGTGACCGGGGAGCTGTTTTTT. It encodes CASSRIPGLVTGELFF.

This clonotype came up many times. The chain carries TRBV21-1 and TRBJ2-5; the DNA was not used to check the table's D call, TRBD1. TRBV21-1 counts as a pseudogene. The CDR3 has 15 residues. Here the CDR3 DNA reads TGTGCCAGCAGCTCGCGGGGTTCCCCTGCGGAGACCCAGTACTTC. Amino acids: CASSSRGSPAETQYF.

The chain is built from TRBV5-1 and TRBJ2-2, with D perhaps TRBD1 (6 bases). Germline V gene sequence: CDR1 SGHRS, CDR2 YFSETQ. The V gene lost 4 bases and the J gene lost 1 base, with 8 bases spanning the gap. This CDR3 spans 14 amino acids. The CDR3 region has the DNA TGCGCCAGCAGCGGGACAATGAACACCGGGGAGCTGTTTTTT. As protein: CASSGTMNTGELFF.

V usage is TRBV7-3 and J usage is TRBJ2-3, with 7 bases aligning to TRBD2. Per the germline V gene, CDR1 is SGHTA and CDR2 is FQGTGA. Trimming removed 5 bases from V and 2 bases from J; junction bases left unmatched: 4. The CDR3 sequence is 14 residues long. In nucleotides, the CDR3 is TGTGCCAGCAGCCGAGCGGGATTCACAGATACGCAGTATTTT. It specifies CASSRAGFTDTQYF.